This T cell receptor beta chain emerged from a study of shared clonotypes between healthy human individuals. Samples underwent the assay at deep level. Libraries were prepared by immunoSEQ multiplex PCR; TCRdb keeps only in-frame clonotypes and omits some of them. The sample lists 2 million or so clones; 95% were seen once. Germline loops: CDR1 SGHDT, CDR2 YYEEEE. J was trimmed by 4 bases and V by 3 bases; bases with no gene match: 7. The CDR3 is 15 residues long. This receptor was obtained from a man aged 18-30 years in good health. The rearrangement joins TRBV5-6 to TRBJ1-1; 9 nucleotides align to TRBD1. Sample: naive CD4+ T cells sorted from blood. As for subset: CD45RA+ positively selected. The CDR3 loop is CASSSGTGLGTEAFF. The CDR3 nucleotides are TGTGCCAGCAGCTCCGGGACAGGGTTAGGCACTGAAGCTTTCTTT.